This T cell receptor (beta chain) originates from a study of blood T cell repertoires in COVID-19. From germline, CDR1 is SGHNT and CDR2 YYREEE (reference sequence). This CDR3 contains 16 residues. Trimming took 0 bases from V and 5 from J; bases not matched to a gene: 9. TCRdb's copy holds only in-frame clones and misses some; the assay was immunoSEQ multiplex PCR. The data contain some 450,000 clones, about 87% of them singletons. This receptor was obtained from a woman in her forties or fifties with COVID-19, enrolled during active disease. The genes are TRBV5-4 and TRBJ1-2; TRBD1 agrees at 8 bases. The sequenced sample consisted of peripheral blood. Here the CDR3 DNA reads TGTGCCAGCAGCTTGGAAGCAGGGACAGGACTATATGGCTACACCTTC. Protein product: CASSLEAGTGLYGYTF.